A selection of T cell receptor beta chains follows, all from one sample in a study of T-cell memory formation after mild COVID-19. TCRdb ran MiXCR on the 5' RACE reads and lists one entry per CDR3 protein. The sample carries approximately 240,000 distinct CDR3 sequences, less than 20% recorded once. Sequences were obtained from PBMCs or a T cell subset sorted from them (not recorded which). The source is a man between 18 and 29 years old who had mild COVID-19 (a few samples of this study predate the infection). Cell type and time point are not known. The CDR3 runs from the conserved cysteine through the conserved F or W. D genes are given only for firm matches. The size field is filled for only some rows; it gives once, few, many or a size class.

>TRBV20-1|TRBJ2-1|-|TRBD2
TGCAGTGGAAGCGGGGGGCCGCCCGGGAATGAGCAGTTCTTC
CSGSGGPPGNEQFF
>TRBV6-5|TRBJ2-1|-|TRBD2
TGTGCCAGCAGTCCCTTGCGGGCGGGGGAGGATGAGCAGTTCTTC
CASSPLRAGEDEQFF
>TRBV5-1|TRBJ1-2|few|-
TGCGCCAGCAGCTTGTCGGACAGCACTAACTATGGCTACACCTTC
CASSLSDSTNYGYTF
>TRBV2|TRBJ2-5|few|-
TGTGCCAGCAGTGGACAGAGTCAAGAGACCCAGTACTTC
CASSGQSQETQYF
>TRBV6-6|TRBJ1-1|many|-
TGTGCCAGCAGTTCCAAGGTGTACACTGAAGCTTTCTTT
CASSSKVYTEAFF
>TRBV20-1|TRBJ1-3|-|TRBD1
TGCAGTGTTTCGACGGAAGGGGGCCAAGGTTTTTTT
CSVSTEGGQGFF
>TRBV2|TRBJ1-5|-|-
TGTGCCAGCAGTTTTAGTTCAAACCGCGGCAATCAGCCCCAGCATTTT
CASSFSSNRGNQPQHF
>TRBV7-2|TRBJ2-5|few|TRBD1
TGTGCCAGCAGCTTCCAAGGGACAGAAGAGACCCAGTACTTC
CASSFQGTEETQYF
>TRBV9|TRBJ2-4|few|-
TGTGCCAGCAGCGCACTGACCGGTGGGATGAACATTCAGTACTTC
CASSALTGGMNIQYF
>TRBV5-4|TRBJ1-1|few|-
TGTGCCAGCAGCTCAGACATGGGGAACACTGAAGCTTTCTTT
CASSSDMGNTEAFF
>TRBV6-6|TRBJ2-3|-|TRBD2
TGTGCCAGCAGTTACTCGCTAACGGGGGGGGGCACAGATACGCAGTATTTT
CASSYSLTGGGTDTQYF